This is a list of T cell receptor beta chains from one sample in a study of T cells after yellow fever vaccination. Each CDR3 protein is one row after TCRdb ran MiXCR on the 5' RACE reads. The sample has 510,000 or so distinct CDR3 sequences, over 15% seen once; the top ten hold around an eighth. The sequencing here drew on PBMCs, taken 15 days after the yellow fever booster vaccination. The receptors originated from a man aged 30-40 years who received the YFV17D yellow fever vaccine. The CDR3 runs from the conserved cysteine through the conserved F or W. D genes are given only for firm matches. Only some rows state a clone size, as once, few, many or a class for expanded clones.

abundance,j_gene,d_gene,v_gene,CDR3nt,CDR3aa
many,TRBJ2-7,.,TRBV12-3/TRBV12-4,TGTGCCAGCAGTTTAGGGACTCCAACCTACGAGCAGTACTTC,CASSLGTPTYEQYF
many,TRBJ2-3,.,TRBV20-1,TGCAGTGCCTCCGGCCAGGGAACAGATACGCAGTATTTT,CSASGQGTDTQYF
.,TRBJ1-1,TRBD1,TRBV19,TGTGCCAGTCTGGGACAGCAGAACACTGAAGCTTTCTTT,CASLGQQNTEAFF
few,TRBJ2-1,TRBD2,TRBV28,TGTGCCAGCAGTTTTAGGTCGGGACTAGCTTCCAATGAGCAGTTCTTC,CASSFRSGLASNEQFF
many,TRBJ2-7,.,TRBV9,TGTGCCAGCAGCTCAAGGGAGTCATGGTTTCTGTACTTC,CASSSRESWFLYF
.,TRBJ2-7,TRBD2,TRBV5-1,TGCGCCAGCAGTCCTATGAGCGGGGCCTACGAGCAGTACTTC,CASSPMSGAYEQYF
few,TRBJ2-1,TRBD2,TRBV7-2,TGTGCCAGCAGCTGGGGGGGGGGCTCCTACAATGAGCAGTTCTTC,CASSWGGGSYNEQFF
.,TRBJ2-7,.,TRBV4-2,TGTGCCAGCAGCCAAACCGTACAGGCGCACTACGAGCAGTACTTC,CASSQTVQAHYEQYF
.,TRBJ2-7,.,TRBV7-7,TGTGCTAGCAGCTTGTACCTTGGGGCATCCTACGAGCAGTACTTC,CASSLYLGASYEQYF
.,TRBJ2-1,.,TRBV6-5,TGTGCCAGCAGTTCCTCGACGAAAGAGCAGTTCTTC,CASSSSTKEQFF
.,TRBJ2-1,.,TRBV19,TGTGCCAGTGGCACGGGGGGTTTAGGGGGCCATGAGCAGTTCTTC,CASGTGGLGGHEQFF
.,TRBJ2-1,.,TRBV27,TGTGCCAGCAGTTTGGAGTCGGGTGAGCAGTTCTTC,CASSLESGEQFF
.,TRBJ2-4,.,TRBV5-6,TGTGCCAGCAAGCGGACAGGACCCCTGGAGGGCATTCAGTACTTC,CASKRTGPLEGIQYF
few,TRBJ2-1,TRBD2,TRBV5-1,TGCGCCAGCAGCTCCCCCGGGACTAGCGGGAGGGCCAATGAGCAGTTCTTC,CASSSPGTSGRANEQFF
.,TRBJ2-1,.,TRBV3-1,TGTGCCAGCAGCTTTGGCCTTATGAACTACAATGAGCAGTTCTTC,CASSFGLMNYNEQFF
few,TRBJ1-5,TRBD1,TRBV13,TGTGCCAGCAGACTGGGACAGGGCGATCAGCCCCAGCATTTT,CASRLGQGDQPQHF
.,TRBJ2-5,TRBD2,TRBV2,TGTGCCAGCTTACTAGCGGGCGTGTACCAAGAGACCCAGTACTTC,CASLLAGVYQETQYF
.,TRBJ1-4,TRBD1,TRBV7-9,TGTGCCAGCAGCTTAGGGGCCAGGGGGCCGAGTAATGAAAAACTGTTTTTT,CASSLGARGPSNEKLFF
few,TRBJ1-2,.,TRBV19,TGTGCCAGTAGTCCTCGGGGGAGGGACTATGGCTACACCTTC,CASSPRGRDYGYTF
.,TRBJ2-3,.,TRBV5-6,TGTGCCAGCAGCTTGGTTTGGGGGGATACGCAGTATTTT,CASSLVWGDTQYF
.,TRBJ2-1,TRBD2,TRBV18,TGTGCCAGCTCACTACAAACTAGCGCCTCTCAGTACAATGAGCAGTTCTTC,CASSLQTSASQYNEQFF
.,TRBJ2-1,.,TRBV6-1,TGTGCCAGCAGTGATCCTAGCGCCCAAGGAGACAATGAGCAGTTCTTC,CASSDPSAQGDNEQFF
.,TRBJ2-7,.,TRBV28,TGTGCCAGCAGTGATCCAGGGGCCTCCTACGAGCAGTACTTC,CASSDPGASYEQYF
.,TRBJ2-7,TRBD2,TRBV2,TGTGCCAGCAGTGAAGCGCGGACTAGCGGCTACGAGCAGTACTTC,CASSEARTSGYEQYF
many,TRBJ2-1,.,TRBV30,TGTGCCTGGAGTCATCCCCGTAGCGCTGCAACTAATGAGCAGTTCTTC,CAWSHPRSAATNEQFF
few,TRBJ1-1,.,TRBV12-3/TRBV12-4,TGTGCCAGCATGCGGCAGGGTCAAACTGAAGCTTTCTTT,CASMRQGQTEAFF
few,TRBJ1-2,.,TRBV7-2,TGTGCCAGCAGCTTAGAGCCCCGAGCTACTGGTGGCTACACCTTC,CASSLEPRATGGYTF
.,TRBJ2-2,TRBD2,TRBV19,TGTGCCAGTAGTATTGTAGCGGGAGGACCCGGGGAGCTGTTTTTT,CASSIVAGGPGELFF
.,TRBJ2-7,.,TRBV29-1,TGCAGCGCCCTAGGGGGTGTCTCCTACGAGCAGTACTTC,CSALGGVSYEQYF
.,TRBJ2-6,.,TRBV25-1,TGTGCCAGCAGTGGGAATCGGGAGGGGGCCAACGTCCTGACTTTC,CASSGNREGANVLTF